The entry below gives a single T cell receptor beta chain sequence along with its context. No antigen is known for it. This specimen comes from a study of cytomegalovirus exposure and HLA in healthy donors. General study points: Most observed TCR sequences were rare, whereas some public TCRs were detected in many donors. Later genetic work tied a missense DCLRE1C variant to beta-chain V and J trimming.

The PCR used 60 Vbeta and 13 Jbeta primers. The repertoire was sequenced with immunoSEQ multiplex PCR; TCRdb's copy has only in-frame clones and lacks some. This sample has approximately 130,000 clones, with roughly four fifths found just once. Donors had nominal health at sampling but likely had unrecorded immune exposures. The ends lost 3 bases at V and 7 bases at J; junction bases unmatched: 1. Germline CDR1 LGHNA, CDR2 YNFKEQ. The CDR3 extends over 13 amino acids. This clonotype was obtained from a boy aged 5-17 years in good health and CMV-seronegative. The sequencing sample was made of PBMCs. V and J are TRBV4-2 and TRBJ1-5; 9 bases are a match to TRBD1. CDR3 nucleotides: TGTGCCAGCAGCCAGACAGGGGGACAGCCCCAGCATTTT. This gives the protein CASSQTGGQPQHF.